The rows below give T cell receptor beta chains drawn from one sample of a study of cytotoxic CD8 clonotypes in ibrutinib-treated CLL. Only in-frame clones appear in the TCRdb table, and some are missing; sequencing was by immunoSEQ multiplex PCR. This sample has about 330,000 clones, with approximately 67% found just once. The specimen comprised PBMCs, sampled after 36 months of ibrutinib treatment. These receptors came from a human donor with chronic lymphocytic leukemia. CDR3s include the opening cysteine and the closing phenylalanine or tryptophan. D genes are given only for firm matches. Size values are once, few and many counts, or a class for expanded clones, and some rows have none.

>TRBV29-1|once|-|TRBJ2-5
TGCAGCGTTGAAGACGGGGTAGGACGAGAGACCCAGTACTTC
CSVEDGVGRETQYF
>TRBV11-2|-|TRBD2|TRBJ2-7
TGTGCCAGCAGCCCCACGCGCGGGGGAGCCTCCTACGAGCAGTACTTC
CASSPTRGGASYEQYF
>TRBV11-2|-|-|TRBJ2-3
TGTGCCAGCAGCTTAGACCCCCGGAGCACAGATACGCAGTATTTT
CASSLDPRSTDTQYF
>TRBV13|once|TRBD1|TRBJ1-5
TGTGCCAGCAGAAAAACGGGAGGGACAGGCAGGGATCAGCCCCAGCATTTT
CASRKTGGTGRDQPQHF
>TRBV10-1|-|-|TRBJ2-3
TGCGCCAGCACTGGGGGCCGGTGGGCTACAGATACGCAGTATTTT
CASTGGRWATDTQYF
>TRBV15|-|-|TRBJ2-7
TGTGCCACCAGCAGAGAGGCGGCTGGCTACGAGCAGTACTTC
CATSREAAGYEQYF
>TRBV18|-|-|TRBJ2-5
TGTGCCAGCTCACCATCCACCCAAGAGACCCAGTACTTC
CASSPSTQETQYF
>TRBV27|-|TRBD1|TRBJ1-6
TGTGCCAGCACAGTAGGGACAGGCGGAATTAATTCACCCCTCCACTTT
CASTVGTGGINSPLHF
>TRBV9|-|-|TRBJ1-2
TGTGCCAGCGGGACCTCCGACAGATCCTATGGCTACACCTTC
CASGTSDRSYGYTF
>TRBV5-1|few|-|TRBJ1-5
TGCGCCAGCAGCCCCTATAGGGACATCAATCAGCCCCAGCATTTT
CASSPYRDINQPQHF
>TRBV7-2|-|-|TRBJ1-4
TGTGCCAGCAGCCCGCGGGGGGCTGAAAAACTGTTTTTT
CASSPRGAEKLFF
>TRBV25-1|-|-|TRBJ1-1
TGTGCCAGCAGTCTCCTGGGAGGATACGGCACTGAAGCTTTCTTT
CASSLLGGYGTEAFF
>TRBV29-1|once|-|TRBJ2-7
TGCAGCGTTGGGGGGACCGGGGCACGGAGCAACTACGAGCAGTACTTC
CSVGGTGARSNYEQYF
>TRBV11-3|once|TRBD1|TRBJ2-7
TGTGCCAGCAGCCCCCGACAGGGGACCTACGAGCAGTACTTC
CASSPRQGTYEQYF
>TRBV2|-|TRBD1|TRBJ1-1
TGTGCCAGCACTTGGACAGGGACAGCTTTCTTT
CASTWTGTAFF
>TRBV27|-|TRBD2|TRBJ2-7
TGTGCCAGCAGTCGGTCACTAGCGGAGGCTTCCTACGAGCAGTACTTC
CASSRSLAEASYEQYF
>TRBV2|few|-|TRBJ2-7
TGTGTGCAGGGACATTCCTACGAGCAGTACTTC
CVQGHSYEQYF
>TRBV6-1|-|-|TRBJ1-2
TGTGCCAGCAGTGGAGAGTCAGGGAAGCTCCTCGACTATGGCTACACCTTC
CASSGESGKLLDYGYTF
>TRBV18|-|-|TRBJ1-4
TGTGCCAGCTCACCTCAGGGTGGGGTTGAAAAACTGTTTTTT
CASSPQGGVEKLFF
>TRBV9|-|-|TRBJ2-7
TGTGCCAGCAGCACCCGGGCCCTACACCACGAGCAGTACTTC
CASSTRALHHEQYF
>TRBV2|-|TRBD2|TRBJ2-1
TGTGCCAGCAGCACCCCACGAGCGGGGGGGGTCTACAATGAGCAGTTCTTC
CASSTPRAGGVYNEQFF
>TRBV6-5|-|-|TRBJ2-3
TGTGCCAGCAGCCCAGAGGGAGATACGCAGTATTTT
CASSPEGDTQYF
>TRBV18|few|-|TRBJ2-7
TGTGCCAGCTCATTGGAAGGGACCTCCTACGAGCAGTACTTC
CASSLEGTSYEQYF
>TRBV4-1|few|-|TRBJ1-2
TGCGCCAGCAGCCAAGATATGCGTGTTTATGGCTACACCTTC
CASSQDMRVYGYTF
>TRBV6-4|-|-|TRBJ2-5
TGTGCCAGCAGTGACGGGCCCCAGTCGACCCAGTACTTC
CASSDGPQSTQYF
>TRBV25-1|-|-|TRBJ1-6
TGTGCCAGCAGGGCGCCCTCCCCGGGCTCCTATAATTCACCCCTCCACTTT
CASRAPSPGSYNSPLHF
>TRBV5-1|-|-|TRBJ2-3
TGCGCCAGCAGGATCTATACAGATACGCAGTATTTT
CASRIYTDTQYF
>TRBV18|-|-|TRBJ1-2
TGTGCCAGCTCACCACCGACCGGGGCTAACTATGGCTACACCTTC
CASSPPTGANYGYTF
>TRBV21-1|-|-|TRBJ1-2
TGTGCCAGCAGCAAAGAGGCTCTAGACAGATCTAACTATGGCTACACCTTC
CASSKEALDRSNYGYTF
>TRBV29-1|once|TRBD1|TRBJ2-7
TGCAGCGCTCGGGACAGGGTATCCTACGAGCAGTACTTC
CSARDRVSYEQYF
>TRBV5-6|few|-|TRBJ1-5
TGTGCCAGCAGCACGGTTCAGGGCAATCAGCCCCAGCATTTT
CASSTVQGNQPQHF
>TRBV29-1|-|TRBD2|TRBJ2-1
TGCAGCGTTGAACCGACTAGCGGGATTTCTCCCGCTGAGCAGTTCTTC
CSVEPTSGISPAEQFF
>TRBV18|-|-|TRBJ1-3
TGTGCCAGCTCACCTTCATCCTCGGGAAACACCATATATTTT
CASSPSSSGNTIYF
>TRBV5-1|-|TRBD1|TRBJ2-1
TGCGCCAGCAGCGTCACAGGGGGTGGTGAGCAGTTCTTC
CASSVTGGGEQFF
>TRBV29-1|few|TRBD1|TRBJ1-2
TGCAGCGTAGGACAGGGGAACTATGGCTACACCTTC
CSVGQGNYGYTF
>TRBV29-1|-|TRBD2|TRBJ2-2
TGCAGCGTTGGTAGCGGGGAATACGGGGAGCTGTTTTTT
CSVGSGEYGELFF
>TRBV29-1|-|TRBD2|TRBJ2-3
TGCAGCGTTGAAAGCGGGAGGGCCATAGATACGCAGTATTTT
CSVESGRAIDTQYF
>TRBV29-1|few|-|TRBJ1-2
TGCAGCGTTGTGGTGCCAGCCGAGCCCACGGGCTACACCTTC
CSVVVPAEPTGYTF
>TRBV4-3|-|-|TRBJ2-2
TGCGCCAGCAGCCAAGATATCCGAGCGGACACCGGGGAGCTGTTTTTT
CASSQDIRADTGELFF
>TRBV5-1|-|-|TRBJ2-1
TGCGCCAGCAGCCTGAACAATGAGCAGTTCTTC
CASSLNNEQFF
>TRBV29-1|-|-|TRBJ1-1
TGCAGCGTTGGGAGGGGCCAGGGCGAGAAACCTGAAGCTTTCTTT
CSVGRGQGEKPEAFF
>TRBV29-1|-|-|TRBJ2-3
TGCAGCGTTGCGCGACAGGGGAGGGCGGATACGCAGTATTTT
CSVARQGRADTQYF
>TRBV5-1|-|TRBD1|TRBJ1-4
TGCGCCAGCAGCGCGGACAGGGGGAATGAAAAACTGTTTTTT
CASSADRGNEKLFF
>TRBV7-6|-|TRBD1|TRBJ2-7
TGTGCCAGCAGCCTACCGGGACAGGGGTTCGGCGAGCAGTACTTC
CASSLPGQGFGEQYF
>TRBV7-9|-|TRBD1|TRBJ2-7
TGTGCCAGCAGCTTTCCGGGACAGGGCTCCTACGAGCAGTACTTC
CASSFPGQGSYEQYF
>TRBV4-3|medium-sized|TRBD2|TRBJ2-1
TGCGCCAGCAGCCAAGATTTGATAGGGGCTAGCGGGATTAGCTCCTACAATGAGCAGTTCTTC
CASSQDLIGASGISSYNEQFF
>TRBV18|-|-|TRBJ2-1
TGTGCCAGCTCACCGGCCCGGGACCGCGATAATGAGCAGTTCTTC
CASSPARDRDNEQFF
>TRBV25-1|once|TRBD1|TRBJ1-1
TGTGCCAGCAGTGGTGGACAGGGACTGGGAGCTTTCTTT
CASSGGQGLGAFF
>TRBV28|-|-|TRBJ1-4
TGTGCCAGCAGTTCCTACCGACTCGCAACTAATGAAAAACTGTTTTTT
CASSSYRLATNEKLFF
>TRBV7-8|-|TRBD2|TRBJ2-7
TGTGCCAGCAGCTCCCGGGACTATAGAGGCAACGAGCAGTACTTC
CASSSRDYRGNEQYF
>TRBV6-1|-|-|TRBJ1-1
TGTGCCAGCAGTGAATGGGGGCTTACTGAAGCTTTCTTT
CASSEWGLTEAFF
>TRBV4-1|-|TRBD2|TRBJ2-7
TGCGCCAGCAGCCATCCAGCGGGAGGCTACGAGCAGTACTTC
CASSHPAGGYEQYF
>TRBV29-1|-|TRBD1|TRBJ1-1
TGCAGCGTCTGGGACAGGGAGAGTGCTTTCTTT
CSVWDRESAFF
>TRBV10-3|-|-|TRBJ1-1
TGTGCCATCAGAACGGGACGGCTGAACACTGAAGCTTTCTTT
CAIRTGRLNTEAFF
>TRBV25-1|-|-|TRBJ1-2
TGTGCCAGCAGGAATTCTTTTAGCGGCTACACCTTC
CASRNSFSGYTF
>TRBV19|-|TRBD1|TRBJ2-5
TGTGCCAGTAGTCCTGGGACAGGGGGAGAGACCCAGTACTTC
CASSPGTGGETQYF
>TRBV27|-|-|TRBJ2-7
TGTGCCAGCAGTTTATCCAAGGGCGGGCTGCAGTACTTC
CASSLSKGGLQYF
>TRBV27|-|-|TRBJ2-3
TGTGCCAGCAGTTTATTAGGGGTGGCAGATACGCAGTATTTT
CASSLLGVADTQYF
>TRBV29-1|-|-|TRBJ1-1
TGCAGCGTTGGTGCGCAAACAGGGGAAGCTTTCTTT
CSVGAQTGEAFF
>TRBV18|few|TRBD1|TRBJ2-7
TGTGCCAGCTCGTCGGACAGGGTAACCTACGAGCAGTACTTC
CASSSDRVTYEQYF